The subject of this entry is one TCR beta chain. This entry comes from a study of blood T cell repertoires in COVID-19. Measured with immunoSEQ multiplex PCR; TCRdb has only the in-frame clones, and not every one. The table records 260,000 or so clones, 86% of them present only once. Trimming removed 7 bases from V and 3 bases from J; junction bases left unmatched: 3. The CDR3 sequence is 13 residues long. CDR1 is MDHEN and CDR2 is SYDVKM in the germline V gene. Two consecutive negative NP/OP PCR tests, clearance, or resolved symptoms defined Cohort 3 recovery. The chain recombines TRBV28 with TRBJ1-5; 7 bases fit TRBD1. The sequence was obtained from a man aged 18 to 35 who had recovered from COVID-19. The sample consisted of PBMCs or T cells enriched from blood (not recorded which). CDR3 bases: TGTGCCAGCACGGGACAGTTCAATCAGCCCCAGCATTTT. Translated: CASTGQFNQPQHF.